A single sample is the source of the 19 T cell receptor beta chains below, sequenced in a study of blood T cell repertoires in COVID-19. Data came from immunoSEQ multiplex PCR; TCRdb stores just in-frame clones and leaves some out. The sample has about 130,000 clones; around 85% are singletons. The sequenced sample was PBMCs or T cells enriched from blood (not recorded which). All receptors come from a man in his fifties or sixties who had recovered from COVID-19.

This clone was detected once. The chain links TRBV30 to TRBJ2-2, with 7 bases aligning to TRBD2. CDR1 and CDR2 (germline): GTSNPN, SVGIG (reference sequence). The CDR3 covers 14 residues. J lost 7 bases, V lost 2 bases, and 7 bases had no gene match. CDR3 DNA: TGTGCCTGGAGTTTGAGCGGGGAAGTCGGGGAGCTGTTTTTT. Protein product: CAWSLSGEVGELFF.

This chain uses TRBV7-9 with TRBJ2-3; D is undetermined. CDR1 and CDR2 (germline): SEHNR, FQNEAQ (reference sequence). There are 12 residues in the CDR3. The V and J ends lost 5 bases and 10 bases respectively, with 13 bases between them. The CDR3 DNA is TGTGCCAGCAGCCCCACTCTTGCCCCGCAGTATTTT. It specifies CASSPTLAPQYF.

CDR3 sequence reads: CASSPAWEEVQETQYF. The DNA of the CDR3 is TGTGCCAGCAGCCCTGCCTGGGAGGAGGTCCAAGAGACCCAGTACTTC. This chain links TRBV9 with TRBJ2-5, with D perhaps TRBD2 (6 bases). CDR1 is SGDLS and CDR2 is YYNGEE in the germline V gene. The CDR3 extends over 16 amino acids. With 4 bases removed from V and 1 base from J, the gap between germline ends came to 17 bases. Using reference TRBV9 and TRBJ2-5 for the parts outside the CDR3, the full variable domain is DSGVTQTPKHLITATGQRVTLRCSPRSGDLSVYWYQQSLDQGLQFLIQYYNGEERAKGNILERFSAQQFPDLHSELNLSSLELGDSALYFCASSPAWEEVQETQYFGPGTRLLVL.

This clone was counted between two and nine times. The J gene is TRBJ2-7, the V gene TRBV7-9, with a possible D match to TRBD2 (5 bases). Per germline, CDR1 SEHNR and CDR2 FQNEAQ (reference sequence). With 4 bases removed from V and 3 bases from J, the gap between germline ends came to 13 bases. The CDR3 consists of 14 residues. CDR3 bases: TGTGCCAGCAGCTCCCCGGGGATGAACTACGAGCAGTACTTC. It is translated as CASSSPGMNYEQYF.

The J gene is TRBJ1-5, the V gene TRBV5-6; maybe TRBD1 (5 bases). CDR1 and CDR2 from the germline V gene are SGHDT and YYEEEE. With 3 bases removed from V and 9 bases from J, the gap between germline ends came to 19 bases. This CDR3 spans 15 amino acids. The CDR3, as DNA: TGTGCCAGCAGCTCGAGCTTCAGGGAAAGTCGGCCCCAGCATTTT. Its protein product is CASSSSFRESRPQHF.

The gene calls are TRBV19 and TRBJ1-1; TRBD1 aligns across 7 bases. Germline V gives CDR1 LNHDA, CDR2 SQIVND (reference sequence). The V gene end was trimmed by 5 bases and the J gene end by 4 bases; junction bases not matched to a gene: 10. The CDR3 extends over 15 amino acids. Here the CDR3 reads CASSSTRQGGTEAFF. For the CDR3, the DNA is TGTGCCAGTAGTTCGACACGACAGGGAGGCACTGAAGCTTTCTTT.

The V gene is TRBV18, the J gene TRBJ1-2; 8 bases are a match to TRBD1. The trim removed 2 bases at V and 2 bases at J, leaving 7 bases unmatched. The germline V gene has CDR1 KGHSH and CDR2 LQKENI. This CDR3 has 16 amino acids. For the CDR3, the DNA is TGTGCCAGCTCACCATTGGGGGGACAGGACAACTATGGCTACACCTTC. Residues: CASSPLGGQDNYGYTF.

This sequence joins TRBV5-6 and TRBJ2-5; 8 bases map to TRBD1. V gave up 3 bases and J gave up 5 bases; unmatched junction bases: 0. Germline CDR1 reads SGHDT; CDR2 reads YYEEEE. The CDR3 is 12 amino acids. The CDR3, as DNA: TGTGCCAGCAGCTGGGACAGGGAGACCCAGTACTTC. This encodes CASSWDRETQYF. Variable domain in full (rest from reference TRBV5-6 and TRBJ2-5): DAGVTQSPTHLIKTRGQQVTLRCSPKSGHDTVSWYQQALGQGPQFIFQYYEEEERQRGNFPDRFSGHQFPNYSSELNVNALLLGDSALYLCASSWDRETQYFGPGTRLLVL.

The chain uses TRBV29-1 and TRBJ2-7, with 9 positions matching TRBD1. The ends lost 6 bases at V and 2 bases at J; junction bases unmatched: 5. This CDR3 contains 13 residues. Germline V CDR1 and CDR2: SQVTM, ANQGSEA. In DNA form, the CDR3 reads TGCAGCGTAAGTAGGACAGGGGCCTACGAGCAGTACTTC. Translation gives CSVSRTGAYEQYF.

Only a few counts were recorded for this clone. The V call is TRBV28, the J call TRBJ1-5; a weak D match, TRBD1 (5 bases). The CDR3 consists of 14 residues. V was shortened by 8 bases and J by 6 bases, with 17 bases between the two germline ends. Germline V lookup: CDR1 MDHEN, CDR2 SYDVKM. The CDR3 loop reads CASWNQGTRQPQHF. CDR3 in DNA: TGTGCCAGCTGGAACCAGGGAACACGTCAGCCCCAGCATTTT.

The chain combines TRBV7-9 with TRBJ2-2; D is ambiguous. The CDR3 consists of 18 residues. Trimming cost V 1 base and J 2 bases, with 17 bases left between them. Germline-derived CDR1 and CDR2 are SEHNR and FQNEAQ (reference sequence). The CDR3 loop reads CASSLGIRQAINTGELFF. CDR3 DNA sequence: TGTGCCAGCAGCTTAGGAATTCGGCAGGCGATTAACACCGGGGAGCTGTTTTTT.

CDR3 residues: CASSLGQINQPQHF. Here the CDR3 DNA reads TGTGCCAGCAGCTTAGGACAGATCAATCAGCCCCAGCATTTT. The gene calls are TRBV7-2 and TRBJ1-5; maybe TRBD1 (5 bases). V lost 1 base and J lost 3, with 7 bases in between. Germline CDR1 reads SGHTA; CDR2 reads FQGNSA. The CDR3 consists of 14 residues.

V and J are TRBV11-2 and TRBJ1-4; 9 positions match TRBD1. There are 13 residues in the CDR3. With V trimmed by 6 bases and J by 8 bases, 4 bases remained unmatched. Germline values: CDR1 SGHAT, CDR2 FQNNGV. The DNA of the CDR3 is TGTGCCAGCAGGAGACAGGGGGAGGAAAAACTGTTTTTT. Translated: CASRRQGEEKLFF.

This rearrangement joins TRBV6-5 to TRBJ1-2; TRBD1 matches at 9 bases. Germline V gene data show CDR1 as MNHEY and CDR2 as SVGAGI. CDR3 size: 13 residues. V trimming: 7 bases; J trimming: 7 bases; junction bases outside the gene matches: 7. The CDR3 region has the DNA TGTGCCAGCACGGGACAGGGATTAGGTGGCTACACCTTC. It is translated as CASTGQGLGGYTF.

The chain couples TRBV7-2 to TRBJ1-6; 8 bases are a match to TRBD1. This CDR3 is 14 amino acids long. Germline loops: CDR1 SGHTA, CDR2 FQGNSA. Trimming at V came to 4 bases and at J to 9 bases, leaving 5 bases not matched to a gene. CDR3 nucleotides: TGTGCCAGCAGCTCCGCAGGGGGCGGTTCACCCCTCCACTTT. Translation gives CASSSAGGGSPLHF.

This chain uses TRBV5-5 with TRBJ2-3, with 7 bases matching TRBD1. This CDR3 is built from 15 residues. V lost 4 bases, J lost 3 bases, and 8 bases stayed unmatched. Germline values: CDR1 SGHKS, CDR2 YYEKEE (reference sequence). The CDR3 DNA reads as TGTGCCAGCAGCGTGGTATGGACAGGTACAGATACGCAGTATTTT. This encodes CASSVVWTGTDTQYF.

The chain has TRBV19 and TRBJ1-2, with TRBD1 matching 7 bases. The CDR3 has 13 residues. The germline CDR1 and CDR2 sequences are LNHDA and SQIVND (reference sequence). V lost 4 bases and J lost 2; bases outside the gene matches: 1. The CDR3 region has the DNA TGTGCCAGTAGTACAGGGGGAAACTATGGCTACACCTTC. Translating it yields CASSTGGNYGYTF.

The chain carries TRBV7-2 and TRBJ1-2; 11 bases align to TRBD1. CDR3 length equals 16 residues. Germline assignment: CDR1 SGHTA and CDR2 FQGNSA. The trim removed 2 bases at V and 5 bases at J, leaving 7 bases unmatched. CDR3 nucleotides: TGTGCCAGCAGCTTATCCCCGGGACAGGGGGGGTATGGCTACACCTTC. Amino acids: CASSLSPGQGGYGYTF.

This chain uses TRBV4-1 with TRBJ2-1, with 9 bases fitting TRBD1. The length of the CDR3 is 16 residues. Trimming at V came to 4 bases and at J to 8 bases, leaving 12 bases not matched to a gene. CDR1 is MGHRA and CDR2 is YSYEKL in the germline V gene. The CDR3 nucleotides read TGCGCCAGCAGCCTCCCCTACGAACAGGGGGCCTATGAGCAGTTCTTC. This sequence encodes CASSLPYEQGAYEQFF.